This is a list of T cell receptor beta chains from one sample in a study of shared clonotypes between healthy human individuals. TCRdb's copy holds only in-frame clones and misses some; the assay was immunoSEQ multiplex PCR. The sample comprises around 1 million clones, roughly 72% of which are singletons, and approximately 1.5% rests with the top ten. The sequenced sample consisted of memory CD4+ T cells sorted from blood. The receptor set was obtained from a man aged 18 to 30 in good health. The CDR3 runs from the conserved cysteine through the conserved F or W. A D gene is named only where the DNA matches it firmly. Clone size appears in some rows only: once, few, many, or a class for an expanded clone.

15,TRBJ2-1,.,once,TRBV5-1,CASSLGTASYNEQFF,TGCGCCAGCAGCTTAGGGACGGCTTCCTACAATGAGCAGTTCTTC
19,TRBJ1-4,TRBD1,.,TRBV7-9,CASSLTRPGTGRGNEKLFF,TGTGCCAGCAGCTTAACACGTCCCGGGACAGGTCGGGGGAATGAAAAACTGTTTTTT
15,TRBJ1-5,TRBD1,.,TRBV6-6,CASSGQGGRNQPQHF,TGTGCCAGCAGTGGACAGGGTGGGCGCAATCAGCCCCAGCATTTT
15,TRBJ2-5,TRBD1,once,TRBV11-3,CASSLGTGSVETQYF,TGTGCCAGCAGCCTTGGGACAGGGAGTGTGGAGACCCAGTACTTC
11,TRBJ1-1,.,.,TRBV6-5,CASSDASEAFF,TGTGCCAGCAGTGACGCCAGCGAAGCTTTCTTT
15,TRBJ2-6,.,.,TRBV18,CASSPGGTGANVLTF,TGTGCCAGCTCACCCGGTGGGACTGGGGCCAACGTCCTGACTTTC
16,TRBJ2-3,TRBD1,.,TRBV6-5,CASSSRQGAGTDTQYF,TGTGCCAGCAGTTCCCGACAGGGGGCAGGCACAGATACGCAGTATTTT
15,TRBJ2-1,.,.,TRBV28,CASSFRQSSYNEQFF,TGTGCCAGCAGTTTTAGACAAAGCTCCTACAATGAGCAGTTCTTC
16,TRBJ1-3,TRBD1,few,TRBV5-1,CASSSDRGSPRDTIYF,TGCGCCAGCAGCTCCGACAGGGGATCCCCCCGGGACACCATATATTTT
12,TRBJ1-5,.,.,TRBV29-1,CSVAGSDQPQHF,TGCAGCGTGGCCGGGAGCGATCAGCCCCAGCATTTT
13,TRBJ1-1,TRBD1,.,TRBV10-1,CASSERGTDEAFF,TGCGCCAGCAGTGAGAGGGGGACAGATGAAGCTTTCTTT
17,TRBJ1-3,TRBD1,once,TRBV7-2,CASSLRTGPSSGNTIYF,TGTGCCAGCAGCTTAAGGACAGGACCGAGCTCTGGAAACACCATATATTTT
14,TRBJ2-7,.,.,TRBV6-6,CASSYSYTGYEQYF,TGTGCCAGCAGTTACTCCTACACAGGTTACGAGCAGTACTTC
14,TRBJ1-3,.,.,TRBV30,CAWSPFRIAGGIYF,TGTGCCTGGAGCCCATTCCGGATCGCCGGGGGGATATATTTT
11,TRBJ1-3,.,.,TRBV30,CAWGQENTIYF,TGTGCCTGGGGTCAGGAAAACACCATATATTTT
19,TRBJ1-1,TRBD1,.,TRBV4-1,CASSQAPGQGQILNTEAFF,TGCGCCAGCAGCCAAGCTCCGGGACAGGGCCAAATTCTGAACACTGAAGCTTTCTTT
14,TRBJ1-5,.,.,TRBV5-1,CASSQDSNGQPQHF,TGCGCCAGCAGCCAGGACAGTAACGGCCAGCCCCAGCATTTT
15,TRBJ2-1,TRBD1,.,TRBV29-1,CSVEDKQGAYNEQFF,TGCAGCGTTGAAGATAAACAGGGGGCCTACAATGAGCAGTTCTTC
13,TRBJ1-1,TRBD1,once,TRBV30,CAWDRGQSTEAFF,TGTGCCTGGGACAGGGGGCAGAGCACTGAAGCTTTCTTT
15,TRBJ2-7,TRBD1,.,TRBV5-4,CASSKNRDRVYEQYF,TGTGCCAGCAGCAAAAACCGGGACAGGGTCTACGAGCAGTACTTC
17,TRBJ1-1,.,.,TRBV7-6,CASSLNLRGAANTEAFF,TGTGCCAGCAGCTTAAATTTGCGGGGAGCAGCGAACACTGAAGCTTTCTTT
15,TRBJ1-1,.,few,TRBV27,CASSPPRGGNTEAFF,TGTGCCAGCAGCCCCCCCCGCGGGGGGAACACTGAAGCTTTCTTT
16,TRBJ2-3,TRBD2,.,TRBV5-1,CASSLGLAGGTDTQYF,TGCGCCAGCAGCTTGGGACTAGCGGGAGGCACAGATACGCAGTATTTT
11,TRBJ2-7,.,.,TRBV10-3,CAISHAHEQYF,TGTGCCATCTCGCACGCCCACGAGCAGTACTTC
15,TRBJ2-7,TRBD2,few,TRBV5-1,CASSQLGTSGYEQYF,TGCGCCAGCAGCCAGCTCGGGACTAGCGGTTACGAGCAGTACTTC
13,TRBJ2-2,.,.,TRBV11-3,CASSLRNTGELFF,TGTGCCAGCAGCCTCAGGAACACCGGGGAGCTGTTTTTT
16,TRBJ2-5,TRBD2,.,TRBV9,CASSASPGGRAETQYF,TGTGCCAGCAGCGCGTCTCCGGGCGGGAGGGCGGAGACCCAGTACTTC
14,TRBJ2-7,TRBD2,few,TRBV19,CASSMGGNVHEQYF,TGTGCCAGTAGTATGGGAGGGAATGTCCACGAGCAGTACTTC
15,TRBJ1-2,.,.,TRBV9,CASSPGGRLEGGYTF,TGTGCCAGCAGCCCCGGTGGGAGGCTAGAGGGGGGCTACACCTTC
14,TRBJ2-2,.,.,TRBV9,CASSVGVGTGELFF,TGTGCCAGCAGCGTCGGGGTCGGCACCGGGGAGCTGTTTTTT
15,TRBJ2-1,TRBD2,.,TRBV5-8,CASSLASSGYNEQFF,TGTGCCAGCAGCTTGGCTTCTAGCGGCTACAATGAGCAGTTCTTC
14,TRBJ2-7,.,.,TRBV30,CAWSPRRDSYEQYF,TGTGCCTGGAGCCCGAGACGCGACTCCTACGAGCAGTACTTC
16,TRBJ2-7,TRBD2,.,TRBV18,CASSHQDSGGRYEQYF,TGTGCCAGCTCCCACCAGGATAGCGGGGGGAGATACGAGCAGTACTTC
16,TRBJ2-5,TRBD2,.,TRBV7-4,CASSPGSLAGGETQYF,TGTGCCAGCAGCCCTGGGAGCCTAGCGGGAGGAGAGACCCAGTACTTC
14,TRBJ1-1,.,.,TRBV5-4,CASRFTGANTEAFF,TGTGCCAGCAGATTTACAGGAGCGAACACTGAAGCTTTCTTT
18,TRBJ2-2,TRBD1,.,TRBV11-2,CASSHSPWTGGFTGELFF,TGTGCCAGCAGCCACTCCCCCTGGACAGGGGGCTTCACCGGGGAGCTGTTTTTT
13,TRBJ1-1,TRBD1,.,TRBV13,CASSRDRAAEAFF,TGTGCCAGCAGCCGCGACAGGGCGGCTGAAGCTTTCTTT
16,TRBJ2-5,.,.,TRBV13,CASSSPPGGAEETQYF,TGTGCCAGCAGCTCGCCGCCTGGAGGAGCGGAAGAGACCCAGTACTTC
17,TRBJ1-2,.,once,TRBV21-1,CASSPLHGDKGIYGYTF,TGTGCCAGCAGCCCCCTCCACGGTGATAAAGGGATTTATGGCTACACCTTC
14,TRBJ1-2,.,.,TRBV9,CASSVDPVNYGYTF,TGTGCCAGCAGCGTAGACCCGGTTAACTATGGCTACACCTTC
17,TRBJ2-1,TRBD2,.,TRBV5-4,CASSISILAGANNEQFF,TGTGCCAGCAGCATTAGTATACTAGCGGGGGCAAACAATGAGCAGTTCTTC
14,TRBJ1-2,.,.,TRBV9,CASSVDPANYGYTF,TGTGCCAGCAGCGTAGATCCAGCTAACTATGGCTACACCTTC
16,TRBJ2-7,.,.,TRBV7-8,CASSLVGGFGSYEQYF,TGTGCCAGCAGCTTAGTGGGGGGCTTCGGATCCTACGAGCAGTACTTC
14,TRBJ2-1,.,.,TRBV5-4,CASSLWGSYNEQFF,TGTGCCAGCAGCTTATGGGGGAGCTACAATGAGCAGTTCTTC
15,TRBJ1-6,.,.,TRBV27,CASTHRSSYNSPLHF,TGTGCCAGCACTCACCGGAGCTCCTATAATTCACCCCTCCACTTT
15,TRBJ1-1,.,once,TRBV15,CATSRGNLGIAEAFF,TGTGCCACCAGCAGAGGAAACCTCGGGATTGCTGAAGCTTTCTTT
14,TRBJ1-2,TRBD1,few,TRBV5-1,CASSSDGTDYGYTF,TGCGCCAGCAGCTCGGACGGGACAGACTATGGCTACACCTTC
18,TRBJ1-2,TRBD1,.,TRBV4-2,CASSLKPGQALLNYGYTF,TGTGCCAGCAGCCTGAAACCGGGACAGGCCCTATTAAACTATGGCTACACCTTC
18,TRBJ2-7,.,.,TRBV21-1,CASLADTGKTGEVYEQYF,TGTGCCAGCCTAGCAGATACGGGAAAAACAGGTGAAGTCTACGAGCAGTACTTC
15,TRBJ1-1,.,.,TRBV7-9,CASSYLRDGETEAFF,TGTGCCAGCAGCTACCTCCGGGACGGGGAAACTGAAGCTTTCTTT
16,TRBJ2-1,TRBD1,.,TRBV5-4,CASSPDRPSSYNEQFF,TGTGCCAGCAGCCCGGACAGGCCTAGCTCCTACAATGAGCAGTTCTTC
13,TRBJ2-7,TRBD2,.,TRBV5-1,CASSPGGLGEQYF,TGCGCCAGCAGCCCGGGGGGGCTAGGCGAGCAGTACTTC
16,TRBJ2-1,TRBD2,once,TRBV5-4,CASRLALAGGRNEQFF,TGTGCCAGCAGGCTGGCTCTAGCGGGGGGCCGCAATGAGCAGTTCTTC
13,TRBJ1-5,.,.,TRBV28,CASSLQGNQPQHF,TGTGCCAGCAGCCTGCAAGGCAATCAGCCCCAGCATTTT
14,TRBJ2-2,.,.,TRBV5-1,CASCATANTGELFF,TGCGCCAGCTGTGCGACAGCGAACACCGGGGAGCTGTTTTTT